The clone carrying this T cell receptor beta chain was recorded once. The data are from a study of blood T cell repertoires in COVID-19. Trimming stripped 0 bases from V and 3 bases from J, with 13 bases between. The germline gives CDR1 SGHRS, CDR2 YFSETQ. The CDR3 totals 15 residues. This table comes from immunoSEQ multiplex PCR, and its TCRdb copy is limited to in-frame clones, with some not included. The table records approximately 140,000 clones, 70% to 90% of them present only once. The material sequenced was peripheral blood. The chain uses TRBV5-1 and TRBJ2-7; the D gene is possibly TRBD2 (5 bases). The receptor was isolated from a woman aged 60-75 years with acute or convalescent COVID-19. This CDR3 is CASSLGGSSGYEQYF. For the CDR3, the DNA is TGCGCCAGCAGCTTGGGAGGGTCCTCAGGCTACGAGCAGTACTTC.